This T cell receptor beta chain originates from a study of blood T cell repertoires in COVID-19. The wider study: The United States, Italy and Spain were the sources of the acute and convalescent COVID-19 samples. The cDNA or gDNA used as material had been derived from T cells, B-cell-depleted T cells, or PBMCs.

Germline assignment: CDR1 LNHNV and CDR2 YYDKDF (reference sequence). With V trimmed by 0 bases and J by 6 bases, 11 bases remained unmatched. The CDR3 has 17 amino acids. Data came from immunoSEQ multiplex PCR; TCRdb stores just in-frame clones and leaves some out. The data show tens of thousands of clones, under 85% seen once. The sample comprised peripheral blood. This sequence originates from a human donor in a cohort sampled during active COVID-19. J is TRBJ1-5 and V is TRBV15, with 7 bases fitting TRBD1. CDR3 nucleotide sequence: TGTGCCACCAGCAGAGATTTAAAAGGGGGCGCGGTTCAGCCCCAGCATTTT. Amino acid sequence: CATSRDLKGGAVQPQHF. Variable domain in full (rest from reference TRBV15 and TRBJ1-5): DAMVIQNPRYQVTQFGKPVTLSCSQTLNHNVMYWYQQKSSQAPKLLFHYYDKDFNNEADTPDNFQSRRPNTSFCFLDIRSPGLGDTAMYLCATSRDLKGGAVQPQHFGDGTRLSIL.